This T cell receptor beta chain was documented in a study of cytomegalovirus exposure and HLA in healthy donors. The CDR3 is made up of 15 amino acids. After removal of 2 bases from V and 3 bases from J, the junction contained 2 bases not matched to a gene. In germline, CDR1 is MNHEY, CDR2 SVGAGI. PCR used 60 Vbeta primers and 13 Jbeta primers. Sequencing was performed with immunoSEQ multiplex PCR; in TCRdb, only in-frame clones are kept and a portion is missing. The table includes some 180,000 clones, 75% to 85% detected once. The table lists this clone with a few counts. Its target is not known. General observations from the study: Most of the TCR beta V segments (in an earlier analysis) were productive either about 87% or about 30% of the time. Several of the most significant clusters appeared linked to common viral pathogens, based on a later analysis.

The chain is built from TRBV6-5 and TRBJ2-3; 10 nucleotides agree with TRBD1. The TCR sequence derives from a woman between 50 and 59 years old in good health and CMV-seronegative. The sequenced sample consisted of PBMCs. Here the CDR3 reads CASSYRTGGTDTQYF. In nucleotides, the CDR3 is TGTGCCAGCAGTTACCGGACAGGGGGGACAGATACGCAGTATTTT.